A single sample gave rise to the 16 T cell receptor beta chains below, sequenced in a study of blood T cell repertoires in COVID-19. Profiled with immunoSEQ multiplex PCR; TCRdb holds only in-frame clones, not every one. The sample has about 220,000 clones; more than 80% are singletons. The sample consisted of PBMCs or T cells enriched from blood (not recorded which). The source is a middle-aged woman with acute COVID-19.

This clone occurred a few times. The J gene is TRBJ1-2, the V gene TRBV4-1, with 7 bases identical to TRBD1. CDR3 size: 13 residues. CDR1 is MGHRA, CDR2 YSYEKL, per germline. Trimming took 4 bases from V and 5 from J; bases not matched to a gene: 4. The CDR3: CASSRDSRYGYTF. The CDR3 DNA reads TGCGCCAGCAGCCGGGACAGTAGATATGGCTACACCTTC.

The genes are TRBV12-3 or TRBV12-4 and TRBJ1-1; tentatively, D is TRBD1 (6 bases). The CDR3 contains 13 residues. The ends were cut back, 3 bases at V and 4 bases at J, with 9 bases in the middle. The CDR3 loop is CASSFRTATEAFF. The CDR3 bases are TGTGCCAGCAGTTTTAGGACAGCCACTGAAGCTTTCTTT.

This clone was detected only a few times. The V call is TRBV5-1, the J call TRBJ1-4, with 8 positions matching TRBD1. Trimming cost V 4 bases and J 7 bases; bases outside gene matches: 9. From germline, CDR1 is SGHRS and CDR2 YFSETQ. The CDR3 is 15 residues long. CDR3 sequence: CASSPGTGWIEKLFF. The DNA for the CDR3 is TGCGCCAGCAGCCCCGGGACAGGATGGATTGAAAAACTGTTTTTT.

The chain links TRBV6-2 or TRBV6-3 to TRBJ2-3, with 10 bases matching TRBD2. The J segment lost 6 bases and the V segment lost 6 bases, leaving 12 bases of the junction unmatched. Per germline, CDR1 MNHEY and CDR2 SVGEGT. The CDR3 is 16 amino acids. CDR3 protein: CASSKLAGLGPDTQYF. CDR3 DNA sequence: TGTGCCAGCAGCAAACTAGCGGGGCTAGGACCGGATACGCAGTATTTT.

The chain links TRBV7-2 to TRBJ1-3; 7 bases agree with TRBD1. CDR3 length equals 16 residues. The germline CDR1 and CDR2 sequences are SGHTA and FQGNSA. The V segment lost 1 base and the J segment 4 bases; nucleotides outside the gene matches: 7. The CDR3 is CASSLGIDREGNTIYF. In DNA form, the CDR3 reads TGTGCCAGCAGCTTAGGGATTGACAGGGAAGGAAACACCATATATTTT.

This CDR3 reads CASSLDFAGANSPLHF. CDR3 sequence (DNA): TGTGCCAGCAGCTTGGATTTCGCAGGGGCCAATTCACCCCTCCACTTT. This chain connects TRBV5-4 to TRBJ1-6; weak D call: TRBD1 (6 bases). The CDR3 totals 16 residues. The germline V gene has CDR1 SGHNT and CDR2 YYREEE (reference sequence). Trimming left V 0 bases short and J 7 bases short, with 14 bases between.

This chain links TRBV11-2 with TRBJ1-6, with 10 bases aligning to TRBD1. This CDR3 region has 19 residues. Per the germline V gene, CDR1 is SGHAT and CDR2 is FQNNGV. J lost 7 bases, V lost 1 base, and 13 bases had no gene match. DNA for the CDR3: TGTGCCAGCAGCTTAGGCCCCTCCCGGGACAGGGGACTGAATTCACCCCTCCACTTT. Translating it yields CASSLGPSRDRGLNSPLHF.

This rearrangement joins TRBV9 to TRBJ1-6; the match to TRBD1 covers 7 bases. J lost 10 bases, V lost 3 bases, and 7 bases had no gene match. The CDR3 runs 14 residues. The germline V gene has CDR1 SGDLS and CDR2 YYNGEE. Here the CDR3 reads CASSAGTVDSPLHF. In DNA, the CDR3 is TGTGCCAGCAGCGCCGGGACAGTAGACTCACCCCTCCACTTT.

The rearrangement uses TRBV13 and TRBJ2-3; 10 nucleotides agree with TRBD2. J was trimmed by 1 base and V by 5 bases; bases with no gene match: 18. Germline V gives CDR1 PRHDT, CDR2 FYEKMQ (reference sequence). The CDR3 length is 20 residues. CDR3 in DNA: TGTGCCAGCAGCGAAATCCTCGCTAGCGGGGGACGGGTTGGCACAGATACGCAGTATTTT. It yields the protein CASSEILASGGRVGTDTQYF.

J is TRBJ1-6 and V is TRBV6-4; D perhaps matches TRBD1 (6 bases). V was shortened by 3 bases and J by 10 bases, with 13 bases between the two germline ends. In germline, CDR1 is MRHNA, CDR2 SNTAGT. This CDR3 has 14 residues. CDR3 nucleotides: TGTGCCAGCAGTGAATTCGGGGGGCGGTCACCCCTCCACTTT. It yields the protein CASSEFGGRSPLHF.

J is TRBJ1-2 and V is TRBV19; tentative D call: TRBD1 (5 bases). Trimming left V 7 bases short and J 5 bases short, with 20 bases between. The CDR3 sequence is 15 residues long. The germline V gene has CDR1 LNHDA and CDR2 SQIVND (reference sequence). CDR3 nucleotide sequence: TGTGCCAGTACACACTACCCAGGGCAGGAGTATGGCTACACCTTC. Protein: CASTHYPGQEYGYTF.

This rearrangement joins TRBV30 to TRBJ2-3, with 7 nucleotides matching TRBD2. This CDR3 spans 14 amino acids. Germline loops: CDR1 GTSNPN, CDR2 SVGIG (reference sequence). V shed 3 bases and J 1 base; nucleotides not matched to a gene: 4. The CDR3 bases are TGTGCCTGGAGCATACGGGGGGGCACAGATACGCAGTATTTT. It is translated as CAWSIRGGTDTQYF.

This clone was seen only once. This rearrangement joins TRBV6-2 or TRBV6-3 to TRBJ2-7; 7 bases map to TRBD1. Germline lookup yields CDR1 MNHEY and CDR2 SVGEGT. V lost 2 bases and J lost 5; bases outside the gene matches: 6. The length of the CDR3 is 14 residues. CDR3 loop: CASSYPGTVNEQYF. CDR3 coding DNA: TGTGCCAGCAGTTACCCCGGGACAGTCAACGAGCAGTACTTC.

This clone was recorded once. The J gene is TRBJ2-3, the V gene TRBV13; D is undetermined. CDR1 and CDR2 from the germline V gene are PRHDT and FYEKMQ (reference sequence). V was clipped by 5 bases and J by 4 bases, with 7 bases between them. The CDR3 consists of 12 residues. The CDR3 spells CASSQRADTQYF. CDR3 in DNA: TGTGCCAGCAGCCAACGGGCAGATACGCAGTATTTT.

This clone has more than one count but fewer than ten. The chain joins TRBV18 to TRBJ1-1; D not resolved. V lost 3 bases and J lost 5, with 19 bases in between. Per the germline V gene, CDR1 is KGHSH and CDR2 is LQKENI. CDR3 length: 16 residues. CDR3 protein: CASSPIVGGRRTEAFF. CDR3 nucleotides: TGTGCCAGCTCACCTATTGTGGGAGGGAGGAGGACTGAAGCTTTCTTT.

The CDR3 reads CASSQSQGSSPLHF. For the CDR3, the DNA is TGTGCCAGCAGCCAGTCGCAGGGGAGTTCACCCCTCCACTTT. The rearrangement links TRBV3-1 (or the pseudogene TRBV3-2) to TRBJ1-6, with D possibly TRBD1 on 6 matching bases. The CDR3 covers 14 residues. In germline, CDR1 is LGHDT, CDR2 YNNKEL (reference sequence). The V end lost 3 bases, the J end lost 9 bases, and 12 bases lay between the germline ends.